What follows are 32 T cell receptor beta chains derived from one specimen sequenced in a study of a mutant IDH1 vaccine in newly diagnosed glioma. Assay: immunoSEQ multiplex PCR; the TCRdb copy retains only in-frame clones and omits some. In the table there are approximately 61,000 clones, roughly 80% of which are singletons. Their specific antigens are unknown. Documented time point: week 11, during vaccination. Vaccination comprised doses that each held 300 ug of mutant IDH1 20-mer peptide, plus topical imiquimod. The sequenced sample was PBMCs, obtained from a glioma patient whose treatment included an IDH1 peptide vaccine. Source of these receptors: a man aged 45 to 65 with glioma.

This clone was detected only once. The chain employs TRBV19 and TRBJ2-2, with D perhaps matching TRBD2 (6 bases). The CDR3 contains 14 residues. The V gene lost 1 base and the J gene lost 5 bases, with 8 bases spanning the gap. Germline V gene lookup returns CDR1 LNHDA and CDR2 SQIVND (reference sequence). The CDR3 sequence: CASSIAGRTGELFF. CDR3 nucleotides: TGTGCCAGTAGTATAGCAGGGAGGACCGGGGAGCTGTTTTTT.

V usage is TRBV7-9 and J usage is TRBJ2-7; a weak D match, TRBD2 (6 bases). The germline V gene has CDR1 SEHNR and CDR2 FQNEAQ (reference sequence). The CDR3 is made up of 14 amino acids. V dropped 8 bases and J dropped 2 bases, with 16 bases sitting between them. The CDR3 spells CASLNRAGPYEQYF. The CDR3 DNA follows: TGTGCCAGCCTCAACCGCGCGGGGCCCTACGAGCAGTACTTC.

V and J are TRBV29-1 and TRBJ2-7; D ambiguous. The germline gives CDR1 SQVTM, CDR2 ANQGSEA. The length of the CDR3 is 13 residues. V lost 4 bases, J lost 1 base, and 11 bases lay in between. CDR3: CSVGTFGSYEQYF. In nucleotides, the CDR3 is TGCAGCGTTGGTACATTTGGGTCCTACGAGCAGTACTTC.

The chain carries TRBV18 and TRBJ2-5, with D uncertain. Germline values: CDR1 KGHSH, CDR2 LQKENI. V was trimmed by 3 bases and J by 1 base, leaving 6 bases between them. This CDR3 has 13 residues. The chain's CDR3 is CASSPTVQETQYF. DNA for the CDR3: TGTGCCAGCTCACCCACAGTCCAAGAGACCCAGTACTTC.

The V call is TRBV28, the J call TRBJ1-5, with 8 bases lining up with TRBD1. Germline V gene lookup returns CDR1 MDHEN and CDR2 SYDVKM. The J segment lost 9 bases and the V segment lost 5 bases, leaving 12 bases of the junction unmatched. This CDR3 comprises 15 residues. The CDR3 DNA sequence: TGTGCCAGCAGTCCCTTGACAGGGGCCATGCCGCCCCAGCATTTT. This translates into CASSPLTGAMPPQHF.

This clone has just a few counts. This chain uses TRBV2 with TRBJ1-5; 8 nucleotides match TRBD1. Germline V gene lookup returns CDR1 SNHLY and CDR2 FYNNEI. V lost 3 bases, J lost 7 bases, and 8 bases stayed unmatched. The CDR3 has 15 residues. The CDR3 bases are TGTGCCAGCAGTGACCGGGGACAGGCCCGCCAGCCCCAGCATTTT. This encodes CASSDRGQARQPQHF.

The rearrangement joins TRBV12-1 to TRBJ1-1. TRBV12-1 is noted as a pseudogene. CDR3 length: 13 amino acids. CDR3 in amino acids: CASSCTPNTEAFF. CDR3 DNA sequence: TGTGCCAGCAGCTGCACGCCGAACACTGAAGCTTTCTTT.

The chain uses TRBV5-1 and TRBJ2-3; D is undetermined. Per the germline V gene, CDR1 is SGHRS and CDR2 is YFSETQ. With 4 bases removed from V and 3 bases from J, the gap between germline ends came to 12 bases. The CDR3 extends over 14 amino acids. The CDR3 reads CASSPAVTTDTQYF. The CDR3 region has the DNA TGCGCCAGCAGCCCCGCCGTGACTACAGATACGCAGTATTTT.

This chain links TRBV5-1 with TRBJ2-2; TRBD1 agrees at 11 bases. Germline CDR1 is SGHRS and CDR2 is YFSETQ. The CDR3 totals 17 residues. J gave up 0 bases and V 1 base, and 2 bases lay outside the gene matches. CDR3 sequence: CASSLRGQGANTGELFF. The CDR3 DNA reads TGCGCCAGCAGCTTGAGGGGACAGGGGGCGAACACCGGGGAGCTGTTTTTT.

In this sample, this clone turned up once. The CDR3, as DNA: TGCGCCAGCAGCCAAGCTGGAGTAGGCTCCTACGAGCAGTACTTC. It codes for CASSQAGVGSYEQYF. The chain has TRBV4-1 and TRBJ2-7; no reliable D call. The length of the CDR3 is 15 residues. Germline values: CDR1 MGHRA, CDR2 YSYEKL. Trimming took 1 base from V and 0 from J, leaving 10 bases between them.

The gene calls are TRBV7-2 and TRBJ1-1; 9 bases are a match to TRBD1. Per germline, CDR1 SGHTA and CDR2 FQGNSA. This CDR3 contains 14 residues. Trimming removed 3 bases from V and 5 bases from J; junction bases left unmatched: 4. The CDR3 region is CASSLDRGATEAFF. The CDR3 DNA sequence: TGTGCCAGCAGCTTGGACAGGGGAGCTACTGAAGCTTTCTTT.

V gene TRBV19 combines with J gene TRBJ1-1, with unresolved D. CDR1 LNHDA and CDR2 SQIVND come from the germline V gene (reference sequence). The V and J ends lost 5 bases and 1 base respectively, with 5 bases between them. The CDR3 runs to 12 residues. This chain's CDR3 is CASSWGNTEAFF. DNA of the CDR3: TGTGCCAGTAGTTGGGGGAACACTGAAGCTTTCTTT.

The chain employs TRBV25-1 and TRBJ2-3; no clear D. CDR1 and CDR2 (germline): MGHDK, SYGVNS. This CDR3 spans 14 amino acids. V gave up 4 bases and J gave up 2 bases, with 10 bases separating them. CDR3 sequence (DNA): TGTGCCAGCAGTGCCCCCCAGACCACAGATACGCAGTATTTT. Amino acid sequence: CASSAPQTTDTQYF.

This chain links TRBV5-8 with TRBJ2-7; either TRBD1 or TRBD2 may fit D (5 bases each). Germline CDR1 SGHTS, CDR2 YDEGEE. The length of the CDR3 is 14 residues. V was trimmed by 7 bases and J by 2 bases, leaving 16 bases between them. The CDR3 region has the DNA TGTGCCAGCTTCGTCGGGGCACGGACCTACGAGCAGTACTTC. Its protein is CASFVGARTYEQYF.

The V gene is TRBV11-3, the J gene TRBJ1-1; D is unclear. There are 13 residues in the CDR3. With 3 bases removed from V and 6 bases from J, the gap between germline ends came to 11 bases. Germline CDR1 reads SGHNT; CDR2 reads YENEEA. The CDR3 sequence is CASSFEGRAEAFF. The CDR3, as DNA: TGTGCCAGCAGCTTTGAAGGGAGGGCTGAAGCTTTCTTT.

This sequence joins TRBV6-6 and TRBJ1-5; TRBD1 agrees at 8 bases. With V trimmed by 6 bases and J by 6 bases, 4 bases remained unmatched. Germline V gives CDR1 MNHNY, CDR2 SVGAGI (reference sequence). The CDR3 extends over 13 amino acids. The CDR3 is CASSGTGTQPQHF. The CDR3 DNA reads as TGTGCCAGCAGCGGGACAGGCACTCAGCCCCAGCATTTT.

CDR3 loop: CASSPGEGGVPTYEQYF. CDR3 DNA: TGTGCCAGCAGCCCAGGGGAAGGCGGGGTCCCAACCTACGAGCAGTACTTC. The V gene is TRBV11-3, the J gene TRBJ2-7, with D perhaps given as TRBD1 or TRBD2 (6 bases each). Germline CDR1 SGHNT, CDR2 YENEEA. The CDR3 runs 17 residues. V lost 5 bases and J lost 2, with 22 bases in between.

V usage is TRBV13 and J usage is TRBJ1-1; a possible D gene is TRBD1 (6 bases). The germline CDR1 and CDR2 sequences are PRHDT and FYEKMQ (reference sequence). With 0 bases removed from V and 5 bases from J, the gap between germline ends came to 19 bases. The CDR3 is made up of 17 amino acids. The CDR3 loop is CASSLGAPGTSNTEAFF. The CDR3 DNA reads TGTGCCAGCAGCTTAGGGGCCCCCGGGACAAGCAATACTGAAGCTTTCTTT.

In this sample, this clone turned up a few times. The chain recombines TRBV6-6 with TRBJ2-7; no clear D gene. Germline assignment: CDR1 MNHNY and CDR2 SVGAGI (reference sequence). The CDR3 sequence is 14 residues long. The germline V and J ends were trimmed by 8 bases and 0 bases, with 14 bases remaining between them. In DNA, the CDR3 is TGTGCCAGCCGCCTTTCAAGTAACTCCTACGAGCAGTACTTC. It is translated as CASRLSSNSYEQYF.

This chain joins TRBV15 and TRBJ1-6; D is unclear. CDR3 length equals 15 residues. Trimming took off 0 bases at V and 10 bases at J, with 13 bases between the two ends. Germline V CDR1 and CDR2: LNHNV, YYDKDF (reference sequence). This chain's CDR3 is CATSRDLGIDSPLHF. The CDR3 region has the DNA TGTGCCACCAGCAGAGATCTTGGTATCGACTCACCCCTCCACTTT.

J is TRBJ2-7 and V is TRBV7-9; 12 bases align to TRBD2. Germline V gene sequence: CDR1 SEHNR, CDR2 FQNEAQ (reference sequence). The J segment lost 3 bases and the V segment lost 5 bases, leaving 17 bases of the junction unmatched. The CDR3 is 19 amino acids. The CDR3 sequence: CASSPPVGVRLAGVYEQYF. The CDR3 bases are TGTGCCAGCAGCCCCCCGGTGGGAGTTAGACTAGCGGGAGTCTACGAGCAGTACTTC.

The rearrangement joins TRBV19 to TRBJ1-5; weak D call: TRBD1 (6 bases). This CDR3 is built from 14 residues. V shed 7 bases and J shed 5 bases, with 15 bases lying between them. The germline CDR1 and CDR2 sequences are LNHDA and SQIVND (reference sequence). CDR3 region: CASTEQGADQPQHF. The CDR3 bases are TGTGCCAGTACCGAACAGGGCGCCGATCAGCCCCAGCATTTT.

The CDR3 nucleotides are TGTGCCAGCAGAGCGAGTACAGGGGACAATCAGCCCCAGCATTTT. This gives the protein CASRASTGDNQPQHF. V and J are TRBV6-5 and TRBJ1-5; TRBD1 matches 7 bases. The length of the CDR3 is 15 residues. Germline CDR1 MNHEY, CDR2 SVGAGI. V lost 6 bases and J lost 3; bases outside the gene matches: 8.

The chain recombines TRBV5-1 with TRBJ1-4; tentative D call: TRBD1 (6 bases). The ends were cut back, 4 bases at V and 8 bases at J, with 15 bases in the middle. Germline values: CDR1 SGHRS, CDR2 YFSETQ. This CDR3 spans 14 amino acids. The CDR3 loop reads CASSTHGQREKLFF. The CDR3 nucleotides are TGCGCCAGCAGCACGCACGGACAGAGAGAAAAACTGTTTTTT. The entire variable domain, with the rest obtained from reference TRBV5-1 and TRBJ1-4, is as follows: KAGVTQTPRYLIKTRGQQVTLSCSPISGHRSVSWYQQTPGQGLQFLFEYFSETQRNKGNFPGRFSGRQFSNSRSEMNVSTLELGDSALYLCASSTHGQREKLFFGSGTQLSVL.

The chain recombines TRBV7-2 with TRBJ1-6; D might be TRBD1 (6 bases). Trimming took 5 bases from V and 12 from J, leaving 20 bases between them. CDR1 and CDR2 (germline): SGHTA, FQGNSA. The CDR3 sequence is 15 residues long. CDR3 loop: CASSPRQDSGGPLHF. The DNA for the CDR3 is TGTGCCAGCAGCCCTCGACAGGACTCTGGTGGACCCCTCCACTTT.

The chain joins TRBV7-9 to TRBJ2-5; 10 nucleotides match TRBD2. This CDR3 is built from 19 residues. J gave up 4 bases and V 3 bases, and 17 bases lay outside the gene matches. Per germline, CDR1 SEHNR and CDR2 FQNEAQ (reference sequence). The DNA of the CDR3 is TGTGCCAGCAGCTTTGCTAGCGGGGGAACCTTGCAGGTGGGAGAGACCCAGTACTTC. Encoded protein: CASSFASGGTLQVGETQYF.

This chain links TRBV29-1 with TRBJ2-2; unclear D gene. The CDR3 runs 12 residues. Germline CDR1 is SQVTM and CDR2 is ANQGSEA. V lost 0 bases and J 6 bases, leaving 5 bases between the germline ends. This CDR3 reads CSVEELPGELFF. The CDR3 bases are TGCAGCGTTGAAGAGTTGCCCGGGGAGCTGTTTTTT.

The J gene is TRBJ2-7, the V gene TRBV27, with D possibly called TRBD1 or TRBD2 (5 bases each). Germline lookup yields CDR1 MNHEY and CDR2 SMNVEV (reference sequence). CDR3 length equals 14 residues. The V and J ends lost 4 bases and 3 bases respectively, with 13 bases between them. This CDR3 reads CASSSGLAHYEQYF. For the CDR3, the DNA is TGTGCCAGCAGTTCAGGGCTAGCCCACTACGAGCAGTACTTC.

This clone was recorded a few times. The chain combines TRBV27 with TRBJ1-5; the D gene is possibly TRBD1 (5 bases). V lost 8 bases and J lost 1, with 12 bases in between. The germline CDR1 and CDR2 sequences are MNHEY and SMNVEV (reference sequence). The length of the CDR3 is 14 residues. CDR3: CASWDGSSNQPQHF. In DNA form, the CDR3 reads TGTGCCAGCTGGGACGGGTCGAGCAATCAGCCCCAGCATTTT.

To note about this clone: Relative to the germline gene, one junction end is altered; a read error may explain this. This sequence joins TRBV5-6 and TRBJ2-3, with 8 bases lining up with TRBD1. Germline V gene lookup returns CDR1 SGHDT and CDR2 YYEEEE. This CDR3 region has 17 residues. CDR3 nucleotides: TGTGCCAGCAGCTTGGAAGGACAGGGTTTGCGCACAGATACACAGTATTTT. Translated, it gives CASSLEGQGLRTDTQYF. The full variable domain, completed using reference TRBV5-6 and TRBJ2-3, is DAGVTQSPTHLIKTRGQQVTLRCSPKSGHDTVSWYQQALGQGPQFIFQYYEEEERQRGNFPDRFSGHQFPNYSSELNVNALLLGDSALYLCASSLEGQGLRTDTQYFGPGTRLTVL.

The rearrangement joins TRBV19 to TRBJ2-5; 9 nucleotides agree with TRBD1. This CDR3 has 13 amino acids. V lost 8 bases and J lost 3; bases outside the gene matches: 4. CDR1 and CDR2 from the germline V gene are LNHDA and SQIVND (reference sequence). DNA for the CDR3: TGTGCCAGTCGGACAGGGGAGAAAGAGACCCAGTACTTC. Protein sequence: CASRTGEKETQYF.

This chain joins TRBV5-6 and TRBJ1-3; D is ambiguous. Germline V gene data show CDR1 as SGHDT and CDR2 as YYEEEE. The CDR3 loop spans 13 amino acids. V was trimmed by 2 bases and J by 0 bases, leaving 3 bases between them. CDR3 sequence: CASSFSSGNTIYF. CDR3 nucleotides: TGTGCCAGCAGCTTCAGCTCTGGAAACACCATATATTTT.